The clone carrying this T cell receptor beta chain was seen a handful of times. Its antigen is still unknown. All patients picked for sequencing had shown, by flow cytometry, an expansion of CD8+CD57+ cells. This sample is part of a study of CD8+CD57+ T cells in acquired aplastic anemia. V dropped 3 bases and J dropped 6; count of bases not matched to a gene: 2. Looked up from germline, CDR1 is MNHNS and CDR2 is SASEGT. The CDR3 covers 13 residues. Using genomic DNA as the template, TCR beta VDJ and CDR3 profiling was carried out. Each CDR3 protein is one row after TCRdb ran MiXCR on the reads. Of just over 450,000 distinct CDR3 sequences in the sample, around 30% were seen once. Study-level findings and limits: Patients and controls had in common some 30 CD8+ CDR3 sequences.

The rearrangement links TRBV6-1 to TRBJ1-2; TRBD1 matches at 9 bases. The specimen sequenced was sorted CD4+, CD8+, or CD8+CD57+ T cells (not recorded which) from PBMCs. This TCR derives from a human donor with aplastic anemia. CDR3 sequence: CASSDGTGNGYTF. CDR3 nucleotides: TGTGCCAGCAGTGACGGGACAGGGAATGGCTACACCTTC.